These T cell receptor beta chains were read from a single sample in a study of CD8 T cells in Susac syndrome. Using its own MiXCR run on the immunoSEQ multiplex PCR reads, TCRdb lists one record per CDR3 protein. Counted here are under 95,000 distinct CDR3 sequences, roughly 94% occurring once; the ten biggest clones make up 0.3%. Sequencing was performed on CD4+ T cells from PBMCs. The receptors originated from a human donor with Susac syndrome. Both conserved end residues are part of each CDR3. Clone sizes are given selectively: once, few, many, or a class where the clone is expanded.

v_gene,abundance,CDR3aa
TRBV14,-,CASSQVSMDEKLFF
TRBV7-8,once,CASSFLPGQGGYEQYF
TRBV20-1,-,CSARSLKGAQETQYF
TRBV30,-,CAWERRTEAFF
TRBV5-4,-,CASSRDRGNYEQFF
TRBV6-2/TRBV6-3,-,CASSYSLLAQHF
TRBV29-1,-,CSVRTGDMDQFF
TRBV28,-,CASRERFLGKDYSPLHF
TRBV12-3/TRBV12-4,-,CASSGLQGQPQHF
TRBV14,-,CASSQVVGGGKLFF
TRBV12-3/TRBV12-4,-,CASSSGRNYNSPLHF
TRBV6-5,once,CASSYRPSYQETQYF
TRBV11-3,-,CASSWTGTNTQYF
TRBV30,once,CAWSVGEPYNEQFF
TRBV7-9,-,CASSPGLAGRETQYF
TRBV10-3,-,CAIKSAANEQYF
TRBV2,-,CASSEGTGSGEQFF
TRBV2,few,CASRRRDTQYF
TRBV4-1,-,CASSAGLDNGEQFF
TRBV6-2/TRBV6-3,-,CASRDRGDIQYF
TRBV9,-,CASSPQSSYNEQFF
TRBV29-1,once,CSVERGQGKPYEQYF
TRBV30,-,CAFGGTGGVRELFF
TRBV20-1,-,CSAGRLDSYNEQFF
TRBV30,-,CAWSVGRLRGEQYF
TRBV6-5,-,CASRDQGPGNQPQHF
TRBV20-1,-,CSAKQGDRNTEAFF
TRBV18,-,CASSPKRETQYF
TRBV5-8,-,CASSLMTGRNSPLHF
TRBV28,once,CASSLGRGRGTSGANVLTF
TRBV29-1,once,CSVDSGPGALSGANVLTF
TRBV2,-,CAGSLRGEKLFF
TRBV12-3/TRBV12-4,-,CASSLEMGGNQPQHF
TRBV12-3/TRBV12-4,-,CASSLGFTNYGYTF
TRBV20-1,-,CSAHLNLNTEAFF
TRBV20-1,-,CSARDLGDPTGGEQFF
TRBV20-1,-,CSARVGTEAFF
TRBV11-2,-,CASSWGAADYEQYF
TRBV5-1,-,CASHASGGSGYEQYF
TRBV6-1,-,CASSRDRGSSGNTIYF
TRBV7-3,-,CASSPGPSYTDTQYF
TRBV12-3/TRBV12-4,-,CASSPSTGNYGYTF
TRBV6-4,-,CARWTEERVKSNQPQHF
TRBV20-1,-,CSEGRGDSYEQYF
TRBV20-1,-,CSAPGFIDTEAFF
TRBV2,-,CASRASTDTQYF
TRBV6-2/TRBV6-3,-,CASSYGNVGNQPQHF
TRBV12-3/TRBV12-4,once,CASSSPNEKLFF
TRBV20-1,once,CSAPLAGGHYNEQFF